This passage covers 2 T cell receptor beta chains from one sample sequenced in a study of identical twins. TCRdb recomputed calls from the 5' RACE reads with MiXCR, one row per CDR3 protein. The sample carries 1,800,000 or so distinct CDR3 sequences, 32% recorded once. What was sequenced was cord blood. These receptors originate from a newborn girl in good health.

This clonotype was recorded at least ten times. This chain links TRBV24-1 with TRBJ1-2; D not resolved. Per the germline V gene, CDR1 is KGHDR and CDR2 is SFDVKD. The CDR3 is 12 residues long. V lost 1 base, J lost 6 bases, and 5 bases lay in between. CDR3 sequence reads: CATSDFRDGYTF. DNA of the CDR3: TGTGCCACCAGTGATTTCCGGGATGGCTACACCTTC.

The chain couples TRBV2 to TRBJ2-2, with D maybe TRBD2 (6 bases). The ends were cut back, 6 bases at V and 4 bases at J, with 12 bases in the middle. This CDR3 spans 14 amino acids. From germline, CDR1 is SNHLY and CDR2 FYNNEI. The CDR3 nucleotides read TGTGCCAGCAGAGATTCTAGCGTCACCGGGGAGCTGTTTTTT. Encoded protein: CASRDSSVTGELFF.